Below, 25 T cell receptor beta chains from the same sample are listed, as sequenced in a study of T cells in Graves' hyperthyroidism and ophthalmopathy. Regions amplified from RNA transcripts were the TCR beta CDR3 regions. The HTBI primer set drove a first-round RT-PCR of the TCR CDR3. MiXCR, applied by TCRdb to the multiplex PCR reads, yields one record per CDR3 protein. The table includes some 270,000 distinct CDR3 sequences, roughly 15% detected once. The sample was blood. Every receptor here comes from a woman in her thirties or forties with Graves' hyperthyroidism.

Many counts were recorded for this clonotype. The chain uses TRBV28 and TRBJ2-5, with D maybe TRBD1 (6 bases). CDR1 and CDR2 from the germline V gene are MDHEN and SYDVKM. V was cut by 6 bases and J by 5 bases, with 19 bases left in between. The length of the CDR3 is 15 residues. The CDR3 here is CASSPSETGRETQYF. The CDR3 nucleotides are TGTGCCAGCAGCCCCTCCGAGACAGGCCGGGAGACCCAGTACTTC.

This clonotype was picked up many times. The genes are TRBV28 and TRBJ2-2; TRBD1 matches at 7 bases. The CDR3 is 12 residues long. V lost 7 bases to trimming and J lost 7 bases; unmatched junction nucleotides: 3. Germline V CDR1 and CDR2: MDHEN, SYDVKM. The CDR3 nucleotides are TGTGCCAGCAAGGGGGCGGGCGGGGAGCTGTTTTTT. The encoded protein is CASKGAGGELFF.

This clonotype was counted at least ten times. The V gene is TRBV20-1, the J gene TRBJ2-1; perhaps TRBD2 as D (5 bases). The length of the CDR3 is 15 residues. Germline CDR1 reads DFQATT; CDR2 reads SNEGSKA (reference sequence). Between the trimmed V and J ends, which lost 5 bases and 2 bases, there was a span of 16 bases. CDR3 in DNA: TGCAGTGCTGGGTCGCCAACGGGAACCTACAATGAGCAGTTCTTC. Its translation: CSAGSPTGTYNEQFF.

The table lists this clonotype with a few counts. One end of the junction varies from germline; a read error may be responsible. The J gene is TRBJ2-7, the V gene TRBV18, with D perhaps matching TRBD2 (5 bases). The CDR3 runs 14 residues. Germline assignment: CDR1 KGHSH and CDR2 LQKENI. CDR3 region: CASLPPGKVWEQYF. CDR3 in DNA: TGTGCCAGCTTACCACCGGGAAAGGTGTGGGAGCAGTACTTC.

This clonotype was counted at least ten times. The chain combines TRBV20-1 with TRBJ2-5; no definite D call. Germline V gives CDR1 DFQATT, CDR2 SNEGSKA (reference sequence). The CDR3 has 14 amino acids. With 1 base removed from V and 5 bases from J, the gap between germline ends came to 14 bases. The chain's CDR3 is CSARALPLGETQYF. The CDR3 DNA reads TGCAGTGCTAGAGCACTGCCATTGGGGGAGACCCAGTACTTC.

This clonotype was detected many times. The rearrangement joins TRBV5-1 to TRBJ2-1; D not resolved. Trimming stripped 4 bases from V and 1 base from J, with 6 bases between. Germline V gene lookup returns CDR1 SGHRS and CDR2 YFSETQ. The CDR3 totals 13 residues. The CDR3 protein is CASSSPSYNEQFF. In DNA form, the CDR3 reads TGCGCCAGCAGCAGTCCATCCTACAATGAGCAGTTCTTC.

In its sample, this clonotype was seen many times. Here the CDR3 reads CASSFYLGLAGVRYEQYF. The CDR3 region has the DNA TGTGCCAGCAGTTTCTATCTCGGACTAGCGGGAGTACGCTACGAGCAGTACTTC. The chain has TRBV28 and TRBJ2-7; 13 nucleotides agree with TRBD2. The length of the CDR3 is 18 residues. J was trimmed by 3 bases and V by 3 bases; bases with no gene match: 11. The germline V gene encodes CDR1 MDHEN and CDR2 SYDVKM. The full variable domain, with the rest looked up from reference TRBV28 and TRBJ2-7, is DVKVTQSSRYLVKRTGEKVFLECVQDMDHENMFWYRQDPGLGLRLIYFSYDVKMKEKGDIPEGYSVSREKKERFSLILESASTNQTSMYLCASSFYLGLAGVRYEQYFGPGTRLTVT.

This clonotype was recorded many times. The chain recombines TRBV28 with TRBJ1-5; unclear D gene. V lost 1 base to trimming and J lost 6 bases, with 4 bases between them. The CDR3 sequence is 12 residues long. Germline lookup yields CDR1 MDHEN and CDR2 SYDVKM. The CDR3 sequence is CASSLSRQPQHF. The CDR3 region has the DNA TGTGCCAGCAGTTTATCCCGTCAGCCCCAGCATTTT.

J is TRBJ1-5 and V is TRBV5-5, with 7 bases that match TRBD1. With 4 bases clipped from V and 5 bases from J, the junction kept 6 bases outside the gene matches. There are 14 residues in the CDR3. Germline lookup yields CDR1 SGHKS and CDR2 YYEKEE (reference sequence). The CDR3 loop is CASSEAGGHQPQHF. The CDR3 DNA reads as TGTGCCAGCAGCGAGGCAGGGGGTCATCAGCCCCAGCATTTT.

This clonotype was seen a handful of times. The chain links TRBV19 to TRBJ2-3, with 7 bases that match TRBD2. J was trimmed by 2 bases and V by 10 bases; bases with no gene match: 6. This CDR3 has 13 amino acids. CDR1 is LNHDA, CDR2 SQIVND, per germline (reference sequence). This chain's CDR3 is CATSGLITDTQYF. For the CDR3, the DNA is TGTGCCACCTCGGGACTAATCACAGATACGCAGTATTTT. Drawing the rest from reference TRBV19 and TRBJ2-3, the complete variable domain is DGGITQSPKYLFRKEGQNVTLSCEQNLNHDAMYWYRQDPGQGLRLIYYSQIVNDFQKGDIAEGYSVSREKKESFPLTVTSAQKNPTAFYLCATSGLITDTQYFGPGTRLTVL.

This clonotype has ten or more counts. J is TRBJ1-1 and V is TRBV28; no reliable D call. The germline CDR1 and CDR2 sequences are MDHEN and SYDVKM. The germline V and J ends were trimmed by 7 bases and 8 bases, with 14 bases remaining between them. CDR3 length: 12 amino acids. CDR3 DNA: TGTGCCAGCACCATTGGAGAATCCGAAGCTTTCTTT. It yields the protein CASTIGESEAFF.

V and J are TRBV3-1 and TRBJ1-3, with no clear D. The germline gives CDR1 LGHDT, CDR2 YNNKEL (reference sequence). CDR3 length: 15 amino acids. Trimming removed 0 bases from V and 0 bases from J, with 6 bases in between. Here the CDR3 reads CASSQDSASGNTIYF. CDR3 bases: TGTGCCAGCAGCCAAGATTCAGCCTCTGGAAACACCATATATTTT.

This clonotype has a handful of counts. The V call is TRBV24-1, the J call TRBJ1-2; D possibly corresponds to TRBD1 (6 bases). This CDR3 spans 14 amino acids. Germline V gene data show CDR1 as KGHDR and CDR2 as SFDVKD. The V gene lost 3 bases and the J gene lost 4 bases, with 11 bases spanning the gap. Here the CDR3 reads CATSDTSDSYGYTF. The CDR3 bases are TGTGCCACCAGTGATACCTCGGACAGCTATGGCTACACCTTC.

This clonotype was found many times. This CDR3 is CASSLGLDGETQYF. The CDR3 DNA reads as TGTGCCAGCAGCTTAGGATTGGATGGCGAGACCCAGTACTTC. The chain uses TRBV7-9 and TRBJ2-5, with unresolved D. Germline V gene sequence: CDR1 SEHNR, CDR2 FQNEAQ (reference sequence). V was clipped by 1 base and J by 5 bases, with 11 bases between them. CDR3 length: 14 residues.

There are many counts of this clonotype. The CDR3 reads CASSDQGHEQYF. The CDR3 DNA sequence: TGTGCCAGCAGTGATCAGGGGCACGAGCAGTACTTC. The chain joins TRBV12-3 or TRBV12-4 to TRBJ2-7; perhaps TRBD1 as D (6 bases). The V and J ends lost 5 bases and 5 bases respectively, with 10 bases between them. The CDR3 covers 12 residues.

The chain has TRBV27 and TRBJ2-6; tentatively, D is TRBD1 or TRBD2 (5 bases each). Looked up from germline, CDR1 is MNHEY and CDR2 is SMNVEV (reference sequence). This CDR3 is 16 amino acids long. V gave up 6 bases and J gave up 0 bases, with 12 bases separating them. Written as DNA, the CDR3 is TGTGCCAGCAGGAGGGAGACAGTCTCTGGGGCCAACGTCCTGACTTTC. Translating it yields CASRRETVSGANVLTF.

This clonotype was detected only a few times. This sequence joins TRBV4-2 and TRBJ2-7; 14 bases are a match to TRBD2. The CDR3 totals 15 residues. Trimming at V came to 4 bases and at J to 6 bases, leaving 5 bases not matched to a gene. The germline V gene has CDR1 LGHNA and CDR2 YNFKEQ. CDR3 sequence (DNA): TGTGCCAGCAGCCTGGGACTAGCGGGAGATGGCGAGCAGTACTTC. Protein: CASSLGLAGDGEQYF.

This clonotype was counted between two and nine times. This sequence joins TRBV5-6 and TRBJ2-1; 7 bases are a match to TRBD1. Germline CDR1 reads SGHDT; CDR2 reads YYEEEE. CDR3 length: 16 amino acids. With 4 bases clipped from V and 4 bases from J, the junction kept 11 bases outside the gene matches. The CDR3 reads CASSLWDRQTYNEQFF. The DNA for the CDR3 is TGTGCCAGCAGCCTCTGGGACAGACAGACGTACAATGAGCAGTTCTTC.

This clonotype was observed at least ten times. This chain links TRBV20-1 with TRBJ1-5, with D possibly matching TRBD1 (5 bases). The CDR3 covers 14 residues. The germline V gene has CDR1 DFQATT and CDR2 SNEGSKA (reference sequence). With 2 bases removed from V and 2 bases from J, the gap between germline ends came to 10 bases. CDR3 sequence (DNA): TGCAGTGCTAGAAGGGGCGCTGGCAATCAGCCCCAGCATTTT. Translation: CSARRGAGNQPQHF.

This clonotype was seen ten or more times. The chain combines TRBV2 with TRBJ2-5; no firm D call. This CDR3 is 15 amino acids long. The V end lost 7 bases, the J end lost 0 bases, and 15 bases lay between the germline ends. Germline V gene lookup returns CDR1 SNHLY and CDR2 FYNNEI. The CDR3 protein is CASTGSAVYQETQYF. In nucleotides, the CDR3 is TGTGCCAGCACGGGTTCAGCAGTCTACCAAGAGACCCAGTACTTC.

The chain links TRBV6-2 or TRBV6-3 to TRBJ2-3; D remains unclear. This CDR3 has 12 residues. Between the trimmed V and J ends, which lost 6 bases and 3 bases, there was a span of 7 bases. Germline V gene data show CDR1 as MNHEY and CDR2 as SVGEGT. The DNA of the CDR3 is TGTGCCAGCAGCACAGTGACAGATACGCAGTATTTT. Translated, it gives CASSTVTDTQYF.

This clonotype was observed at least ten times. The V call is TRBV11-2, the J call TRBJ2-7, with 14 bases lining up with TRBD2. The germline CDR1 and CDR2 sequences are SGHAT and FQNNGV. This CDR3 contains 15 residues. V lost 5 bases and J lost 7; bases outside the gene matches: 7. The DNA for the CDR3 is TGTGCCAGCAGCACGGGACTAGCGGGAGTAGGGGAGCAGTACTTC. Protein sequence: CASSTGLAGVGEQYF.

This clonotype was counted at least ten times. V and J are TRBV28 and TRBJ2-1; TRBD2 agrees at 16 bases. V lost 7 bases and J lost 2; bases outside the gene matches: 8. Germline-derived CDR1 and CDR2 are MDHEN and SYDVKM. The CDR3 contains 18 residues. This chain's CDR3 is CASKGLAGGLDTYNEQFF. In DNA, the CDR3 is TGTGCCAGCAAGGGACTAGCGGGGGGGTTGGACACCTACAATGAGCAGTTCTTC.

This clonotype appeared a few times. The chain couples TRBV19 to TRBJ2-5; D unclear. CDR1 LNHDA and CDR2 SQIVND come from the germline V gene (reference sequence). Trimming shortened V by 5 bases and J by 4 bases, and 8 bases separated the two germline ends. This CDR3 contains 12 residues. DNA of the CDR3: TGTGCCAGTAGTGCGTCAAGAGAGACCCAGTACTTC. Its translation: CASSASRETQYF.

V usage is TRBV5-1 and J usage is TRBJ2-1; TRBD2 aligns across 8 bases. Per germline, CDR1 SGHRS and CDR2 YFSETQ. This CDR3 comprises 15 residues. J was trimmed by 5 bases and V by 0 bases; bases with no gene match: 4. DNA of the CDR3: TGCGCCAGCAGCTTGGCAACTAGCGGAAACAATGAGCAGTTCTTC. Translated: CASSLATSGNNEQFF.